This TCR beta chain appears in the sequencing data of a study of T cell responses to AZD1222 COVID-19 vaccine (dated by TCRdb to the early 2020s). Regarding the research as a whole: AZD1222 recipients given second doses at about 4 weeks or at about 12 weeks were pooled, since spike-specific TCR depth and breadth were not found to differ between the two schedules. Trial participants were enrolled by age into subgroups of 18-55, 56-69 and 70-plus years, and around 150, 28 and 57 TCR-sequenced participants, respectively, were included in these subgroups. TCR sequencing was performed for some 250 trial participants, of whom 207 were given two doses of AZD1222 and roughly 25 were given two doses of MenACWY control vaccine.

Remarks on this clone: The antigen it recognizes is unknown. No qualities accompany the bases; no much larger clone lies one base away.

What the research found in general, with its limitations: Epitopes outside the regions mutated in the B.1.351 and B.1.1.7 variants were reportedly recognized by nearly half of the unique spike-specific TCRs. A significant rise in spike-specific TCR breadth and depth was observed after two AZD1222 doses relative to day 0 and relative to MenACWY recipients. Conclusions about previously exposed vaccinees were limited because only a handful of AZD1222 recipients were SARS-CoV-2 seropositive at baseline. Vaccine-associated CD4 TCRs spanned the whole spike protein, with dominant responses in regions 160-218 and 743-854. Because no day 14 peak-response samples were available, the repertoires could be characterized only after the peak T cell response. Most participants were white British and females outnumbered males, and the authors suggested that clonal diversity may have been underestimated. The 56-69-year group was small, and its depth increase did not reach significance, likely because of low power.

The CDR3 regions of human TCRbeta chains were subjected to immunosequencing. As for the original processing: Repertoire TCRs were matched against a reference library of SARS-CoV-2-specific TCRs generated with the MIRA antigen-specificity platform. Breadth was defined as the fraction of unique TCRs that were SARS-CoV-2-associated, and depth was defined as the fraction of total T cells that were SARS-CoV-2-associated. Using the MIRA data, each spike-specific TCR was mapped to the spike region that the TCR reacts to and placed in a CD4 or CD8 class. Log10-transformed breadth and depth values were compared by one-way ANOVA with Sidak's multiple comparisons tests. TCRdb took this table from immuneACCESS and kept in-frame rearrangements with V and J called. Such tables lack part of the clones; where checked against another copy, unresolved V genes explain under half of the gap, and the rest is unexplained. D and trimming come from the DNA, and the V and J calls and clone size come from that table. A total of 90,000 to 130,000 clones appear in this sample, about 85% of them only once. Around 3% of the sample goes to the ten largest clones.

The time point label, read with the paper, signifies: baseline before first vaccination. The vaccinee samples were drawn from two UK trials, COV001 and COV002, one of which was a single-blind randomized controlled phase 2/3 trial testing AZD1222 (ChAdOx1 nCoV-19) in healthy adults. For TCRbeta chain sequencing, PBMC samples from trial participants were taken at day 0 and at day 28 after the second dose. According to the germline V gene (reference sequence), CDR1 reads MNHEY and CDR2 reads SMNVEV. Between the V and J ends, shortened by 2 bases and 3 bases respectively, the junction contains 7 bases. The CDR3 spans 14 residues, from the cysteine through the phenylalanine. Left in the record is the CDR3 DNA by itself, 42 bases read in frame from the first base.

The rearranged chain carries TRBV27 and TRBJ1-4; the D gene assignment is ambiguous. This specimen was peripheral blood, taken on day 0 of AZD1222 vaccination. The TCR sequence derives from an adult in good health. The nucleotides read TGTGCCAGCAGTTTAGGGTGGGCTAATGAAAAACTGTTTTTT. Its amino acids are CASSLGWANEKLFF. Extended through the reference TRBV27 and TRBJ1-4 proteins, this CDR3 yields the full variable domain: EAQVTQNPRYLITVTGKKLTVTCSQNMNHEYMSWYRQDPGLGLRQIYYSMNVEVTDKGDVPEGYKVSRKEKRNFPLILESPSPNQTSLYFCASSLGWANEKLFFGSGTQLSVL.